The rows below give T cell receptor beta chains drawn from one sample of a study of T cell changes during pregnancy in multiple sclerosis. Here immunoSEQ multiplex PCR was the method, and the copy in TCRdb shows in-frame clones only, minus some. Of tens of thousands of clones in the sample, 88% were seen once. The material was CD4+ T cells from peripheral blood mononuclear cells, obtained in the first trimester of pregnancy. The receptors here all came from a female donor with multiple sclerosis, enrolled in a pregnancy study. The CDR3 runs from the conserved cysteine through the conserved F or W. The D gene is left open where the match is weak. Not every row has a clone size; where given, it reads once, few, many or a size class.

j_gene	abundance	d_gene	v_gene	CDR3nt	CDR3aa
TRBJ2-6	NA	NA	TRBV7-6	TGTGCCAGCAGCTTAAGCGGAGCTGGGGCCAACGTCCTGACTTTC	CASSLSGAGANVLTF
TRBJ1-5	NA	TRBD1	TRBV7-9	TGTGCCAGCAGCTTAAAGGGGGCTCGACAGCCCCAGCATTTT	CASSLKGARQPQHF
TRBJ1-1	NA	NA	TRBV27	TGTGCCAGCAGTTTTTCGGCAGCTCGGGGGACCACTGAAGCTTTCTTT	CASSFSAARGTTEAFF
TRBJ2-1	NA	NA	TRBV7-9	TGTGCCAGCAGCTCGGGGTTTAATGAGCAGTTCTTC	CASSSGFNEQFF
TRBJ2-2	NA	TRBD2	TRBV29-1	TGCAGCGTTCCCGGGACTAGTGGAGGGGTGGACACCGGGGAGCTGTTTTTT	CSVPGTSGGVDTGELFF
TRBJ1-5	NA	NA	TRBV6-5	TGTGCCAGCAGTTCCTATCCTAATAGCAATCAGCCCCAGCATTTT	CASSSYPNSNQPQHF
TRBJ2-6	NA	TRBD1	TRBV13	TGTGCCAGCAGCGAGACAGGGATCTCTGGGGCCAACGTCCTGACTTTC	CASSETGISGANVLTF
TRBJ1-6	NA	NA	TRBV10-3	TGTGCCATCAGCGAGGTGGGCGATTCACCCCTCCACTTT	CAISEVGDSPLHF
TRBJ1-3	once	NA	TRBV28	TGTGCCAGCAGTACTCGTGGGGGGAGCAGTGGAAACACCATATATTTT	CASSTRGGSSGNTIYF
TRBJ1-5	once	NA	TRBV21-1	TGTGCCAGCAGCAACCCTCGGACACCGTTTAGCAATCAGCCCCAGCATTTT	CASSNPRTPFSNQPQHF
TRBJ1-2	once	TRBD1	TRBV28	TGTGCCAGCAGAAAAACAGGGGTATCCAACTATGGCTACACCTTC	CASRKTGVSNYGYTF
TRBJ2-5	NA	NA	TRBV27	TGTGCCAGCAGTTCTGGCGGCCGCCCTGAAGAGACCCAGTACTTC	CASSSGGRPEETQYF
TRBJ2-3	few	NA	TRBV5-1	TGCGCCAGCAGCTTGGGGGAGGGGGCAGATACGCAGTATTTT	CASSLGEGADTQYF
TRBJ1-1	once	NA	TRBV6-5	TGTGCCAGCAGTCGCGCAGGGGTCTTGAACACTGAAGCTTTCTTT	CASSRAGVLNTEAFF
TRBJ1-4	NA	NA	TRBV2	TGTGCCAGCAGTCAGCCGACTTTAAAAAAACTGTTTTTT	CASSQPTLKKLFF
TRBJ2-7	few	TRBD2	TRBV2	TGTGCCGCCTCGCCCGGGACTAGCGGGAAGTACGAGCAGTACTTC	CAASPGTSGKYEQYF
TRBJ2-1	NA	TRBD1	TRBV5-1	TGCGCCAGCAGCTTGAAGGGGGCCGTCTCCTACAATGAGCAGTTCTTC	CASSLKGAVSYNEQFF
TRBJ2-7	NA	TRBD1	TRBV5-6	TGTGCCAGCAGCGGGGTGGGACAGGGAGGCCGCGATCAGTACTTC	CASSGVGQGGRDQYF
TRBJ2-7	NA	NA	TRBV5-4	TGTGCCAGCAGCTTTACAGGGTCCTACGAGCAGTACTTC	CASSFTGSYEQYF
TRBJ2-7	NA	NA	TRBV2	TGTGCCAGCAGGGCGGGGCTTCTCTACGAGCAGTACTTC	CASRAGLLYEQYF
TRBJ2-6	NA	NA	TRBV7-3	TGTGCCAGCAGCGTCCACTCTGGGGCCAACGTCCTGACTTTC	CASSVHSGANVLTF
TRBJ2-7	NA	NA	TRBV6-6	TGTGCCAGCAGTTCGCAGGGCTTCCCCTACGAGCAGTACTTC	CASSSQGFPYEQYF
TRBJ2-7	few	NA	TRBV7-2	TGTGCCAGCAGCGTTCTGCGTCACCCTGGAGGAGAGCAGTACTTC	CASSVLRHPGGEQYF
TRBJ1-6	few	TRBD1	TRBV6-5	TGTGCCAGCTCCGAGAGGGGGCCTCGAAGTTCACCCCTCCACTTT	CASSERGPRSSPLHF
TRBJ2-7	NA	TRBD1	TRBV6-1	TGTGCCAGCAGTGAAGGAGGGGGCCCCTACGAGCAGTACTTC	CASSEGGGPYEQYF
TRBJ2-3	once	NA	TRBV7-3	TGTGCCAGCAGCTCACTAGACTCAGATACGCAGTATTTT	CASSSLDSDTQYF
TRBJ2-1	NA	NA	TRBV5-1	TGCGCCAGCAGCTCCGACACCAATTCCTACAATGAGCAGTTCTTC	CASSSDTNSYNEQFF
TRBJ2-2	NA	TRBD1	TRBV19	TGTGCCAGTAGTATCGGACAGGTCGGGGAGCTGTTTTTT	CASSIGQVGELFF
TRBJ1-1	NA	NA	TRBV19	TGTGCCAGTAGTACACCGCCTACAGGGACAGCTTTCTTT	CASSTPPTGTAFF
TRBJ2-1	NA	TRBD1	TRBV4-1	TGCGCCAGCAGCCAGCGACAGGGGTCTCACAATGAGCAGTTCTTC	CASSQRQGSHNEQFF
TRBJ2-1	NA	NA	TRBV7-9	TGTGCCAGCAGCTTGGGGGGTTGGTTACGAAGTAAAGAGGAGCAGTTCTTC	CASSLGGWLRSKEEQFF
TRBJ1-5	NA	TRBD1	TRBV5-1	TGCGCCAGCAGCTTGGCAAGGACAGGCCCATGGAGGGGGAATAGCAATCAGCCCCAGCATTTT	CASSLARTGPWRGNSNQPQHF
TRBJ2-5	once	TRBD1	TRBV15	TGTGCCACCGGGACAGGCCCACAAGAGACCCAGTACTTC	CATGTGPQETQYF
TRBJ2-3	once	TRBD2	TRBV5-4	TGTGCCAGCAGACAGGAACCCGCTCAGGAGCGGGAGACAGATACGCAGTATTTT	CASRQEPAQERETDTQYF
TRBJ1-1	NA	TRBD1	TRBV19	TGTGCCGCCACACCGGACAGGGAGGGCACTGAAGCTTTCTTT	CAATPDREGTEAFF
TRBJ1-1	NA	NA	TRBV27	TGTGCCAGCACCTCTCATTGGGAGTCTGAAGCTTTCTTT	CASTSHWESEAFF
TRBJ1-4	once	TRBD1	TRBV5-1	TGCGCCAGCAGCTTGGGGAGACAGGGTAGCGAAAAACTGTTTTTT	CASSLGRQGSEKLFF
TRBJ2-3	NA	TRBD2	TRBV29-1	TGCAGCGTTTCCCGGACTAGCGGGGGGGCTGGAGATACGCAGTATTTT	CSVSRTSGGAGDTQYF
TRBJ2-1	NA	TRBD2	TRBV7-7	TGTGCCAGCAGCTCCATTCCGGGACTAGCGGGGAGGAATGAGCAGTTCTTC	CASSSIPGLAGRNEQFF
TRBJ1-3	NA	NA	TRBV7-9	TGTGCCAGCAGCTTAGCGGGAGGGTTGAGAAACACCATATATTTT	CASSLAGGLRNTIYF
TRBJ2-7	NA	TRBD2	TRBV5-1	TGCGCCAGCAGCGGGGGGCCGGGGGGGCCTCCCTACGAGCAGTACTTC	CASSGGPGGPPYEQYF
TRBJ2-1	medium-sized	TRBD1	TRBV18	TGTGCCAGCTCCTCCAGGGACAGGGGGATCGATGAGCAGTTCTTC	CASSSRDRGIDEQFF
TRBJ2-7	NA	TRBD2	TRBV5-1	TGCGCCAGCAGGCCTGTGACTAGCACCGAGCAGTACTTC	CASRPVTSTEQYF
TRBJ2-7	NA	TRBD2	TRBV27	TGTGCCAGCAGTTACCGTAGCGGGAGTGGTTCCGAGCAGTACTTC	CASSYRSGSGSEQYF
TRBJ1-4	once	TRBD1	TRBV7-9	TGTGCCAGCAGCAAAACAGGGGCGACTAATGAAAAACTGTTTTTT	CASSKTGATNEKLFF
TRBJ2-5	few	TRBD1	TRBV7-9	TGTGCCAGCAGCGTCGGGACAGGGGAAGAGACCCAGTACTTC	CASSVGTGEETQYF
TRBJ2-1	once	NA	TRBV11-2	TGTGCCAGCAGCTTAGCCTCTAGCAATGAGCAGTTCTTC	CASSLASSNEQFF
TRBJ2-7	NA	TRBD2	TRBV6-5	TGTGCCAGCAGTTCAGGGGGGACTAGCGCCGAGCAGTACTTC	CASSSGGTSAEQYF
TRBJ2-5	once	NA	TRBV5-1	TGCGCCAGCAGCTTGGGTCAGGGGACGGTGACAGAGACCCAGTACTTC	CASSLGQGTVTETQYF
TRBJ1-2	NA	TRBD1	TRBV5-1	TGCGCCAGCAGCGCCTTACAGGGGAGCTATGGCTACACCTTC	CASSALQGSYGYTF
TRBJ2-3	NA	TRBD2	TRBV27	TGTGCCAGCAGTCTCATAGCGGGCTTTAGCACAGATACGCAGTATTTT	CASSLIAGFSTDTQYF
TRBJ2-7	few	NA	TRBV30	TGTGCCTGGAAAACCCGACGGAGCTCCTACGAGCAGTACTTC	CAWKTRRSSYEQYF
TRBJ1-2	NA	TRBD1	TRBV27	TGTGCCAGCAGTTTAGACAGGGGACGATCTAGTGGCTACACCTTC	CASSLDRGRSSGYTF
TRBJ2-7	NA	TRBD2	TRBV19	TGTGCCAGTAGTAACCTCGGGAGGGGCGAGCAGTACTTC	CASSNLGRGEQYF
TRBJ2-5	NA	NA	TRBV6-6	TGTGCCAGCAGTACACAAGAGACCCAGTACTTC	CASSTQETQYF